The source of this T cell receptor (beta chain) is a study of T-cell reconstitution after alpha-beta-depleted transplantation in children. General study findings and limits: T-cell counts and diversity were attributed mostly to newly produced T cells one year after transplant. The origin of high day-60 TCRbeta diversity in some patients lay in surviving recipient T cells and thymic progenitors.

Library preparation (for TCRbeta) was performed with unique molecular identifiers. One entry per CDR3 protein results from TCRdb running MiXCR on the PCR reads. This table has about 580,000 distinct CDR3 sequences, 23% appearing once. V was trimmed by 1 base and J by 2 bases, leaving 13 bases between them. Germline values: CDR1 DFQATT, CDR2 SNEGSKA (reference sequence). The CDR3 consists of 15 residues. This clonotype was picked up many times. Its antigen is not known. The sample here was PBMCs, mostly from graft donor cells, taken 360 days after TCRalphabeta/CD19-depleted stem cell transplant. This sequence originates from a boy under two years old who had a stem cell transplant for acute myeloid leukemia, so the T cells may come from the graft donor. The rearrangement joins TRBV20-1 to TRBJ2-3, with D uncertain. This CDR3 reads CSARGLDLYTDTQYF. In DNA, the CDR3 is TGCAGTGCTAGAGGTCTCGACCTTTACACAGATACGCAGTATTTT.